Detailed here is one T cell receptor (beta chain). Antigen unknown. A read error may explain this, as a much larger clone is one base away. A NOSPECS grade of at least 4, a Clinical Activity Score of at least 3 and duration under 3 months were recorded in ophthalmopathy patients. Amplification targeted TCR beta CDR3 regions from RNA transcripts. The HTBI primer set drove a first-round RT-PCR of the TCR CDR3. TCRdb called the multiplex PCR reads again in MiXCR, with one record for every CDR3 protein. The repertoire consists of approximately 350,000 distinct CDR3 sequences, with over 12% occurring once and the leading ten covering roughly a fifth. The data were taken from a study of T cells in Graves' hyperthyroidism and ophthalmopathy. The study, taken as a whole, reports: With a median lead of roughly 6.8 months before onset, the model predicted ophthalmopathy.

Sequenced sample: blood. This TCR was recovered from a woman aged 55-69 years with Graves' ophthalmopathy.

The CDR3 protein is CASSFGRGSSPSRQYF. CDR3 nucleotides: TGTGCCAGCAGTTTTGGGCGGGGATCGAGTCCGTCCCGGCAGTATTTT. The J gene is TRBJ2-3, the V gene TRBV27; D is perhaps TRBD2 (6 bases). Trimming removed 3 bases at V and 11 bases at J, with 24 bases between. From germline, CDR1 is MNHEY and CDR2 SMNVEV (reference sequence). This CDR3 has 16 residues.